The 32 T cell receptor beta chains given below trace back to one sample, sequenced in a study of post-analysis software for immune sequencing data. Study-wide findings and caveats: Roughly 5 TRBV segments occurring more often in patients than controls included TRBV5-6, TRBV5-1 and TRBV20-1.

No antigen has been identified for these receptors. Prepared TCR beta cDNA libraries contained unique molecular identifiers. TCRdb recomputed calls from the PCR reads with MiXCR, one row per CDR3 protein. The profile covers hundreds of thousands of distinct CDR3 sequences, with approximately 50% appearing a single time and approximately 4.5% taken by the ten largest. Input material: blood. All receptors derive from a girl between 5 and 17 years old with multiple sclerosis.

The rearrangement links TRBV5-1 to TRBJ1-6; possibly TRBD1 for D (5 bases). The CDR3 is 13 residues long. Germline lookup yields CDR1 SGHRS and CDR2 YFSETQ. Trimming removed 5 bases from V and 4 bases from J, with 7 bases in between. CDR3 sequence (DNA): TGCGCCAGCAGAGGGGAGTATAATTCACCCCTCCACTTT. Residues: CASRGEYNSPLHF.

This clonotype has just a few counts. The gene calls are TRBV12-3 or TRBV12-4 and TRBJ2-4; D is unresolved. This CDR3 is 13 amino acids long. V gave up 5 bases and J gave up 6 bases, with 11 bases separating them. The CDR3 here is CASSLGSTNIQYF. The CDR3 DNA reads TGTGCCAGCAGTCTGGGGTCTACAAACATTCAGTACTTC.

This clonotype was observed a few times. The rearrangement joins TRBV29-1 to TRBJ2-6; TRBD1 aligns across 7 bases. V lost 4 bases to trimming and J lost 2 bases; unmatched junction nucleotides: 11. In germline, CDR1 is SQVTM, CDR2 ANQGSEA. The CDR3 spans 17 residues. The chain's CDR3 is CSVGARNRGTGANVLTF. The CDR3 DNA sequence: TGCAGCGTTGGAGCCCGGAACAGGGGCACTGGGGCCAACGTCCTGACTTTC.

DNA for the CDR3: TGCGCCAGCAGCTCGGATGAGGCGGGGGGGCGTGGTGAGCAGTTCTTC. As protein: CASSSDEAGGRGEQFF. This sequence joins TRBV5-1 and TRBJ2-1, with 9 bases lining up with TRBD2. Germline V lookup: CDR1 SGHRS, CDR2 YFSETQ. The CDR3 sequence is 16 residues long. The V and J ends lost 3 bases and 9 bases, in that order; junction bases with no gene match: 13.

The chain employs TRBV12-3 or TRBV12-4 and TRBJ2-7, with a possible D match to TRBD2 (6 bases). The V end lost 5 bases, the J end lost 3 bases, and 11 bases lay between the germline ends. CDR3 length: 13 amino acids. The CDR3 DNA sequence: TGTGCCAGCAGTCTCGGGAGTAACTACGAGCAGTACTTC. Amino acid sequence: CASSLGSNYEQYF.

This clonotype was counted a few times. The chain recombines TRBV5-1 with TRBJ1-1, with D unresolved. CDR1 and CDR2 (germline): SGHRS, YFSETQ. The CDR3 runs 15 residues. Trimming took 7 bases from V and 5 from J, leaving 21 bases between them. Written as DNA, the CDR3 is TGCGCCAGCGTCCACAGTCCGGGTTTGGAGACTGAAGCTTTCTTT. This codes for CASVHSPGLETEAFF.

This chain's CDR3 is CASRPSRTGVYEQYF. The CDR3 DNA is TGTGCCAGCAGACCCAGTAGGACAGGAGTCTACGAGCAGTACTTC. The V call is TRBV14, the J call TRBJ2-7; 7 nucleotides line up with TRBD1. CDR1 is SGHDN, CDR2 FVKESK, per germline. Unmatched junction bases numbered 11, after V lost 6 bases and J lost 3 bases. The CDR3 loop spans 15 amino acids.

The rearrangement links TRBV5-1 to TRBJ1-2; D uncertain. Germline V CDR1 and CDR2: SGHRS, YFSETQ. Between the trimmed V and J ends, which lost 2 bases and 2 bases, there was a span of 10 bases. The CDR3 is 14 residues long. CDR3 in DNA: TGCGCCAGCAGCTTACTCCCAGTGAACTATGGCTACACCTTC. Protein: CASSLLPVNYGYTF.

This clonotype was detected a few times. The V gene is TRBV7-3, the J gene TRBJ2-5; maybe TRBD1 (5 bases). In germline, CDR1 is SGHTA, CDR2 FQGTGA. Trimming cost V 5 bases and J 0 bases, with 13 bases left between them. The CDR3 covers 15 residues. The CDR3 coding sequence is TGTGCCAGCAGCCCCCAGGGCGGCTACCAAGAGACCCAGTACTTC. Its protein is CASSPQGGYQETQYF.

The DNA for the CDR3 is TGCGCCAGCAGCTTGATCTCGTCTAGCGGGGCTAATGAGCAGTTCTTC. Protein product: CASSLISSSGANEQFF. The rearrangement links TRBV5-1 to TRBJ2-1; 9 bases fit TRBD2. Losses at the gene ends were 1 base for V and 7 bases for J; bases not matched to a gene: 9. This CDR3 spans 16 amino acids. Germline-derived CDR1 and CDR2 are SGHRS and YFSETQ.

This chain links TRBV24-1 with TRBJ2-7; 7 bases map to TRBD2. This CDR3 is built from 17 residues. Per the germline V gene, CDR1 is KGHDR and CDR2 is SFDVKD. With V trimmed by 3 bases and J by 3 bases, 13 bases remained unmatched. The CDR3, as DNA: TGTGCCACCAGTGATCCCCCCGGGCTAGCGGACTACTACGAGCAGTACTTC. The encoded protein is CATSDPPGLADYYEQYF.

The chain is built from TRBV5-1 and TRBJ1-4; D may be TRBD1 (5 bases). The CDR3 loop spans 15 amino acids. Germline V gives CDR1 SGHRS, CDR2 YFSETQ. V was pared by 4 bases and J by 7 bases, with 17 bases between. The chain's CDR3 is CASSQGVNEGEKLFF. CDR3 DNA sequence: TGCGCCAGCAGCCAAGGGGTCAACGAGGGTGAAAAACTGTTTTTT.

V is TRBV6-6 and J is TRBJ1-2, with a tentative D call TRBD1 (5 bases). V was cut by 5 bases and J by 4 bases, with 11 bases left in between. Germline values: CDR1 MNHNY, CDR2 SVGAGI (reference sequence). This CDR3 spans 13 amino acids. This chain's CDR3 is CASSPDTTYGYTF. DNA of the CDR3: TGTGCCAGCAGTCCGGACACGACCTATGGCTACACCTTC.

This clonotype was counted only a few times. This chain links TRBV29-1 with TRBJ2-3; D is unresolved. The CDR3 loop spans 16 amino acids. Trimming pared 7 bases from V and 2 bases from J, leaving 22 bases between. Looked up from germline, CDR1 is SQVTM and CDR2 is ANQGSEA. The CDR3 loop is CSAATRWAELTDTQYF. For the CDR3, the DNA is TGCAGCGCCGCTACCCGATGGGCCGAACTCACAGATACGCAGTATTTT.

This clonotype has a single count. J is TRBJ2-4 and V is TRBV11-2; 7 bases match TRBD2. The CDR3 length is 16 residues. Losses at the gene ends were 5 bases for V and 3 bases for J; bases not matched to a gene: 10. The germline gives CDR1 SGHAT, CDR2 FQNNGV. The CDR3 DNA reads as TGTGCCAGCAGCCCCCGGGAGGTTATAGGCAAAAACATTCAGTACTTC. This sequence encodes CASSPREVIGKNIQYF.

The gene calls are TRBV20-1 and TRBJ1-2, with a weak D call TRBD1 (5 bases). The V gene's germline CDR1 is DFQATT and CDR2 SNEGSKA (reference sequence). Deletions cut 4 bases from V and 3 bases from J, with 9 bases between. This CDR3 contains 12 residues. CDR3 protein: CSATVTDYGYTF. CDR3 DNA: TGCAGTGCTACGGTGACAGACTATGGCTACACCTTC.

The genes are TRBV11-3 and TRBJ2-1, with a tentative D call TRBD2 (6 bases). From germline, CDR1 is SGHNT and CDR2 YENEEA. Trimming shortened V by 1 base and J by 3 bases, and 25 bases separated the two germline ends. The CDR3 totals 20 residues. This CDR3 reads CASSLASWVAGGIGYNEQFF. In nucleotides, the CDR3 is TGTGCCAGCAGCTTAGCCTCGTGGGTGGCAGGCGGGATAGGCTACAATGAGCAGTTCTTC.

This clonotype was counted once. V and J are TRBV29-1 and TRBJ1-2; D perhaps matches TRBD1 (5 bases). CDR1 and CDR2 from the germline V gene are SQVTM and ANQGSEA. V gave up 3 bases and J gave up 7 bases, with 12 bases separating them. The CDR3 is 12 amino acids. CDR3 nucleotides: TGCAGCGTTGACGGGGGTTTATTTGGCTACACCTTC. Its protein is CSVDGGLFGYTF.

On this clonotype: The DNA is omitted, as the CDR3 cannot be located on it reliably, and the CDR3 follows TCRdb's listing. This chain connects TRBV12-3 or TRBV12-4 to TRBJ2-2; the table's D call, TRBD1, has no DNA check behind it. The CDR3 length equals 21 residues, ends included. The CDR3 sequence: CASRDNSYEQYFGPGTGELFF.

J is TRBJ2-3 and V is TRBV5-1; D is possibly TRBD1 or TRBD2 (5 bases each). CDR1 SGHRS and CDR2 YFSETQ come from the germline V gene. Trimming shortened V by 5 bases and J by 2 bases, and 15 bases separated the two germline ends. The CDR3 contains 15 residues. The CDR3 loop is CASRPGTAVTDTQYF. DNA of the CDR3: TGCGCCAGCAGACCCGGGACGGCGGTCACAGATACGCAGTATTTT. Using reference TRBV5-1 and TRBJ2-3 for the parts outside the CDR3, the full variable domain is KAGVTQTPRYLIKTRGQQVTLSCSPISGHRSVSWYQQTPGQGLQFLFEYFSETQRNKGNFPGRFSGRQFSNSRSEMNVSTLELGDSALYLCASRPGTAVTDTQYFGPGTRLTVL.

The V gene is TRBV29-1, the J gene TRBJ2-5, with D uncertain. V was cut by 6 bases and J by 1 base, with 15 bases left in between. This CDR3 is built from 14 residues. CDR1 and CDR2 (germline): SQVTM, ANQGSEA. CDR3 residues: CSVDPTRLQETQYF. DNA for the CDR3: TGCAGCGTCGACCCGACCAGACTCCAAGAGACCCAGTACTTC.

The chain is built from TRBV5-6 and TRBJ2-5; 10 bases align to TRBD2. V lost 2 bases, J lost 5 bases, and 6 bases stayed unmatched. CDR3 size: 15 residues. Per the germline V gene, CDR1 is SGHDT and CDR2 is YYEEEE. The CDR3 reads CASSLPGTSDETQYF. DNA of the CDR3: TGTGCCAGCAGCTTACCCGGGACTAGCGACGAGACCCAGTACTTC.

The genes are TRBV2 and TRBJ2-5; 7 nucleotides line up with TRBD1. CDR3 length: 15 residues. CDR1 SNHLY and CDR2 FYNNEI come from the germline V gene. J lost 11 bases, V lost 6 bases, and 18 bases had no gene match. In DNA form, the CDR3 reads TGTGCCAGCAGAGACAGGGTAAAAACCGACAATGAGCAGTACTTC. Translating it yields CASRDRVKTDNEQYF.

The V call is TRBV6-6, the J call TRBJ2-2, with no clear D. This CDR3 spans 15 amino acids. Germline V gene sequence: CDR1 MNHNY, CDR2 SVGAGI (reference sequence). Trimming took off 2 bases at V and 0 bases at J, with 7 bases between the two ends. Here the CDR3 reads CASSYPGPNTGELFF. The CDR3, as DNA: TGTGCCAGCAGTTACCCCGGCCCGAACACCGGGGAGCTGTTTTTT.

This clonotype was picked up a small number of times. The V gene is TRBV19, the J gene TRBJ2-7; maybe TRBD2 (5 bases). The better agreement between TRBJ2-5 and the DNA end casts doubt on the J call. This CDR3 is built from 13 residues. The germline V gene has CDR1 LNHDA and CDR2 SQIVND (reference sequence). For the CDR3, the DNA is TGTGCCAGTAGCGGCAGACTACAAGAGACCCAGTACTTC. Amino acid sequence: CASSGRLQETQYF.

The chain employs TRBV7-6 and TRBJ1-2; weak D call: TRBD1 (6 bases). The V gene's germline CDR1 is SGHVS and CDR2 FNYEAQ. This CDR3 is built from 14 residues. The V end was cut by 4 bases, the J end by 8 bases, with 17 bases between. CDR3 nucleotide sequence: TGTGCCAGCAGCTCGAACACAGGGCCGGAAGGCTACACCTTC. Translating it yields CASSSNTGPEGYTF. Supplemented by reference TRBV7-6 and TRBJ1-2, the full variable domain reads GAGVSQSPRYKVTKRGQDVALRCDPISGHVSLYWYRQALGQGPEFLTYFNYEAQQDKSGLPNDRFSAERPEGSISTLTIQRTEQRDSAMYRCASSSNTGPEGYTFGSGTRLTVV.

The chain carries TRBV20-1 and TRBJ2-7; 9 bases are a match to TRBD1. The J call may not be correct, given that the DNA end is closer to TRBJ2-5. CDR1 is DFQATT, CDR2 SNEGSKA, per germline (reference sequence). This CDR3 comprises 14 residues. In nucleotides, the CDR3 is TGCAGTGCCAGGCAGACAGGGGGGCAGGAGACCCAGTACTTC. Amino acids: CSARQTGGQETQYF.

The chain joins TRBV10-1 to TRBJ2-1, with 9 bases matching TRBD2. CDR1 is WNHNN, CDR2 SYGVQD, per germline (reference sequence). V was clipped by 5 bases and J by 0 bases; unmatched bases: 8. This CDR3 spans 17 amino acids. CDR3 protein: CASSPSGRHSSYNEQFF. CDR3 bases: TGCGCCAGCAGTCCGAGCGGGAGGCATAGCTCCTACAATGAGCAGTTCTTC.

V and J are TRBV5-1 and TRBJ2-1; a weak D match, TRBD2 (5 bases). Trimming pared 2 bases from V and 0 bases from J, leaving 12 bases between. Germline CDR1 reads SGHRS; CDR2 reads YFSETQ. The length of the CDR3 is 16 residues. The CDR3 DNA reads as TGCGCCAGCAGCTTTGCGGCGGGCGACTCCTACAATGAGCAGTTCTTC. Protein sequence: CASSFAAGDSYNEQFF.

The chain has TRBV29-1 and TRBJ2-1; D may be TRBD2 (6 bases). Per the germline V gene, CDR1 is SQVTM and CDR2 is ANQGSEA. The germline V and J ends were trimmed by 0 bases and 6 bases, with 21 bases remaining between them. The CDR3 extends over 17 amino acids. CDR3 nucleotides: TGCAGCGTTGAAGAGTCAGGGCAGGACTATAGGGGCAATGAGCAGTTCTTC. Its protein is CSVEESGQDYRGNEQFF.

V gene TRBV20-1 combines with J gene TRBJ2-1, with D unresolved. V was pared by 1 base and J by 0 bases, with 7 bases between. The germline gives CDR1 DFQATT, CDR2 SNEGSKA (reference sequence). The CDR3 is made up of 14 amino acids. The CDR3, as DNA: TGCAGTGCTAGAGCGGACCCCTCCTACAATGAGCAGTTCTTC. Translating gives CSARADPSYNEQFF.

The genes are TRBV10-3 and TRBJ2-2; weak D call: TRBD1 (6 bases). Trimming took 8 bases from V and 2 from J, leaving 9 bases between them. This CDR3 spans 13 amino acids. Per the germline V gene, CDR1 is ENHRY and CDR2 is SYGVKD. As DNA, the CDR3 is TGTGCCATCGCACAGGGCAACACCGGGGAGCTGTTTTTT. Translating it yields CAIAQGNTGELFF.